This entry concerns a single TCR beta chain. Assay: immunoSEQ multiplex PCR; the TCRdb copy retains only in-frame clones and omits some. Here the sample spans 150,000 to 200,000 clones, approximately 85% being singletons. This sample was included in a study of blood T cell repertoires in COVID-19. Study details: Collection of acute and convalescent COVID-19 samples took place in the United States, Italy and Spain. T cells, B-cell-depleted T cells, or PBMCs supplied cDNA or gDNA.

CDR1 is ENHRY, CDR2 SYGVKD, per germline. This CDR3 comprises 12 residues. V shed 4 bases, J shed 12 bases, and the junction held 4 bases outside the gene matches. Enrollees, about 18 to 90 years old, lived in roughly 24 US areas. Cohort placement rested on clinical history that participants reported themselves. The TCR sequence derives from a woman aged 18-30 years who had recovered from COVID-19. J is TRBJ2-3 and V is TRBV10-3; the match to TRBD1 covers 10 bases. The sequenced sample was PBMCs or T cells enriched from blood (not recorded which). CDR3 loop: CAISAGTGEQYF. CDR3 nucleotides: TGTGCCATCAGTGCCGGGACAGGGGAACAGTATTTT.